These 2 T cell receptor beta chains originate from one sample sequenced in a study of STAT3 mutations in large granular lymphocyte leukemia (dated by TCRdb to between 2017 and 2020). Points the paper makes about the study in general: All T-LGLL patients had at least one immunodominant TCRbeta clonotype, and roughly half had multiple immunodominant subclonotypes.

No antigen has been identified for these receptors. The library was obtained by the immunoSEQ multiplex PCR assay. This immuneACCESS table, as held by TCRdb, lists in-frame sequences with V and J called but not all clones. Of the missing ones, under half trace to an unresolved V gene in checked studies; the others have no known cause. The sample records about 42,000 clones, approximately 78% of which are singletons. The ten largest clones represent around 0.39% of the sample. The source material was PBMCs. The source is a human donor with T large granular lymphocyte leukemia. Some clones in this sample may be carry-over from other donors' samples.

In this sample, this clone turned up once. The chain recombines TRBV18 with TRBJ2-7; perhaps TRBD1 as D (5 bases). V was shortened by 3 bases and J by 1 base, with 16 bases between the two germline ends. Germline lookup yields CDR1 KGHSH and CDR2 LQKENI. The CDR3 runs 16 residues. The CDR3 is CASSPERNRFSYEQYF. In DNA, the CDR3 is TGTGCCAGCTCACCGGAAAGAAACAGGTTTTCCTACGAGCAGTACTTC.

The V gene is TRBV28, the J gene TRBJ2-4; weak D call: TRBD1 (7 bases). The CDR3 length is 13 residues. Germline V gene sequence: CDR1 MDHEN, CDR2 SYDVKM. V was pared by 6 bases and J by 7 bases, with 13 bases between. The CDR3 is CASSPGGNNIQYF. The DNA for the CDR3 is TGTGCCAGCAGCCCAGGGGGGAATAACATTCAGTACTTC.